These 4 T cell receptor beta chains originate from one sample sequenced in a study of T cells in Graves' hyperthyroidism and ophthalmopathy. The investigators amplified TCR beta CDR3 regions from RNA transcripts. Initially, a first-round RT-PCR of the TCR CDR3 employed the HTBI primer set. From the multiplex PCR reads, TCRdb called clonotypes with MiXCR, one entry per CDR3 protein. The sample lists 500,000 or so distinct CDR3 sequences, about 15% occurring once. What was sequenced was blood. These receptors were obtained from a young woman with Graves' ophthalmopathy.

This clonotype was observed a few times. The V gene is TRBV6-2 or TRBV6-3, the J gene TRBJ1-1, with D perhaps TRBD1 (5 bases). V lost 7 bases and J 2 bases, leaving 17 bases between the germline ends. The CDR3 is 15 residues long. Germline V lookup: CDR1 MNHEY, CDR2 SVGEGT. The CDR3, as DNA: TGTGCCAGCATGGCTATGGGACCGGTTAACACTGAAGCTTTCTTT. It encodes CASMAMGPVNTEAFF.

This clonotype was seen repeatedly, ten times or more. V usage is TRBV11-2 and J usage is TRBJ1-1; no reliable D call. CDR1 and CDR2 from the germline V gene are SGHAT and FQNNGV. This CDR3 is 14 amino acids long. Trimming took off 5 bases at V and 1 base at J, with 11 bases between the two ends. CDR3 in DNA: TGTGCCAGCAGCCCAAGGGCTTGGAACACTGAAGCTTTCTTT. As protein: CASSPRAWNTEAFF.

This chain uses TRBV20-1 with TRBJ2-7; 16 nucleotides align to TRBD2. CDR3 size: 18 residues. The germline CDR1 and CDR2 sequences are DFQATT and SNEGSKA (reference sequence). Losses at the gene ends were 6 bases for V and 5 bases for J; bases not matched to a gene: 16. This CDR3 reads CSAKPGTSGRVGKDEQYF. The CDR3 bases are TGCAGTGCGAAACCCGGGACTAGCGGGAGGGTCGGTAAGGACGAGCAGTACTTC.

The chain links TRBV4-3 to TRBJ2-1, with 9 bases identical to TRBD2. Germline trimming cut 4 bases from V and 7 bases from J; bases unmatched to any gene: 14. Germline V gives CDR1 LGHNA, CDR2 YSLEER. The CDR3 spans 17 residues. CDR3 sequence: CASSLDLSGSGGNEQFF. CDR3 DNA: TGCGCCAGCAGCCTCGACCTTTCCGGGAGCGGGGGGAATGAGCAGTTCTTC.